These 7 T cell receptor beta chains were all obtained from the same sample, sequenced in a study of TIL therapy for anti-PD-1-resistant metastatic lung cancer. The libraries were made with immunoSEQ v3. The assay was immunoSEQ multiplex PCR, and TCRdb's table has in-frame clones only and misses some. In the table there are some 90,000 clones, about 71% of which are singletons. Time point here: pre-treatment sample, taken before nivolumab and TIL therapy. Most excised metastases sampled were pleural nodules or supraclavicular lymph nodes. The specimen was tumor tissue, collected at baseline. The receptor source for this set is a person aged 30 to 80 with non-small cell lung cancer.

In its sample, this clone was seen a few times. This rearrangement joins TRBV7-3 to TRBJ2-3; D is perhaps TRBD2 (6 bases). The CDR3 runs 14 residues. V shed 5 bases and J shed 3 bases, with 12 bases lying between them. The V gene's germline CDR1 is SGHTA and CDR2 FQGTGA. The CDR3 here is CASSLGLNTDTQYF. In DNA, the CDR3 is TGTGCCAGCAGCCTCGGACTAAATACAGATACGCAGTATTTT.

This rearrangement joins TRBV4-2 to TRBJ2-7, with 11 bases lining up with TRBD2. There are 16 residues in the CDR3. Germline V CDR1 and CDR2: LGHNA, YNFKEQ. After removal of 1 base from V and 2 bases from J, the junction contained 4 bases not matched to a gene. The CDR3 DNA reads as TGTGCCAGCAGCCAAGCGGGACTAGCGGAGACCTACGAGCAGTACTTC. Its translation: CASSQAGLAETYEQYF.

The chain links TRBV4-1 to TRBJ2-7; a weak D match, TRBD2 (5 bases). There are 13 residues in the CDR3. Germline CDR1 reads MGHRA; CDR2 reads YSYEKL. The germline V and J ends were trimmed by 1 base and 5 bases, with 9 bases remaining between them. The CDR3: CASSQVPRDEQYF. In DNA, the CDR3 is TGCGCCAGCAGCCAAGTACCGCGGGACGAGCAGTACTTC.

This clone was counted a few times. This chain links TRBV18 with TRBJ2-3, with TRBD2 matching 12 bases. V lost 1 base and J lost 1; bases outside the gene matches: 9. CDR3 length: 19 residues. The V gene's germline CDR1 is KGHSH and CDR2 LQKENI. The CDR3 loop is CASSPLRTSGKEGTDTQYF. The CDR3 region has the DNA TGTGCCAGCTCACCACTCAGGACTAGCGGGAAGGAGGGCACAGATACGCAGTATTTT.

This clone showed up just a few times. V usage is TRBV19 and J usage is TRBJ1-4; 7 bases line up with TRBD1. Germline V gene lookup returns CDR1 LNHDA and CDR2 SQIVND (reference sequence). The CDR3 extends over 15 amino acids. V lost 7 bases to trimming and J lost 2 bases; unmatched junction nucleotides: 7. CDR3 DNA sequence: TGTGCCAGTACGGGACAGTCCTCGACTAATGAAAAACTGTTTTTT. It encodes CASTGQSSTNEKLFF. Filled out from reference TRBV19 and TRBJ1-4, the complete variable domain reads DGGITQSPKYLFRKEGQNVTLSCEQNLNHDAMYWYRQDPGQGLRLIYYSQIVNDFQKGDIAEGYSVSREKKESFPLTVTSAQKNPTAFYLCASTGQSSTNEKLFFGSGTQLSVL.

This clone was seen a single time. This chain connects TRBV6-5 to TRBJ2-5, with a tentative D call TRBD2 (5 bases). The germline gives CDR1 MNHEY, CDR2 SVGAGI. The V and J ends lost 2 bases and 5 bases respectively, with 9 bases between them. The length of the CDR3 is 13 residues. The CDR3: CASSYGKRETQYF. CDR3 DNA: TGTGCCAGCAGTTACGGCAAGCGGGAGACCCAGTACTTC.

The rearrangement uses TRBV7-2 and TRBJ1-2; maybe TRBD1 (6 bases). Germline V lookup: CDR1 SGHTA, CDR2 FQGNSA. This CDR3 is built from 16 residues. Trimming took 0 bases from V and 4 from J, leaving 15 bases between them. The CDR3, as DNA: TGTGCCAGCAGCTTAGCGGATGCAGGGGTCGGCTATGGCTACACCTTC. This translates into CASSLADAGVGYGYTF.